The 18 T cell receptor beta chains presented below share a single source sample, sequenced in a study of blood T cell repertoires in COVID-19. TCRdb keeps only in-frame clones here, not all; method: immunoSEQ multiplex PCR. The sample has roughly 290,000 clones, roughly 88% seen once. The specimen was PBMCs or T cells enriched from blood (not recorded which). The receptor source for this set is a young woman who had recovered from COVID-19.

The gene calls are TRBV7-2 and TRBJ2-5, with TRBD1 matching 8 bases. Trimming took 5 bases from V and 5 from J; bases not matched to a gene: 10. The V gene's germline CDR1 is SGHTA and CDR2 FQGNSA. The CDR3 is 15 residues long. The CDR3 region is CASSHVSGGGETQYF. The CDR3 region has the DNA TGTGCCAGCAGCCATGTTTCAGGGGGCGGGGAGACCCAGTACTTC. Using reference TRBV7-2 and TRBJ2-5 for the parts outside the CDR3, the full variable domain is GAGVSQSPSNKVTEKGKDVELRCDPISGHTALYWYRQSLGQGLEFLIYFQGNSAPDKSGLPSDRFSAERTGGSVSTLTIQRTQQEDSAVYLCASSHVSGGGETQYFGPGTRLLVL.

This clone occurred a few times. The rearrangement joins TRBV5-6 to TRBJ1-4, with 7 bases lining up with TRBD1. With 3 bases clipped from V and 4 bases from J, the junction kept 3 bases outside the gene matches. The length of the CDR3 is 14 residues. Germline loops: CDR1 SGHDT, CDR2 YYEEEE. The DNA of the CDR3 is TGTGCCAGCAGCTATCGACAGGGTAATGAAAAACTGTTTTTT. Protein: CASSYRQGNEKLFF.

This clone was seen a single time. This chain links TRBV7-9 with TRBJ2-3, with 12 bases identical to TRBD2. The CDR3 has 17 residues. Germline CDR1 is SEHNR and CDR2 is FQNEAQ (reference sequence). J lost 3 bases, V lost 1 base, and 5 bases had no gene match. The CDR3 DNA reads TGTGCCAGCAGCTTAGTCTCCCTAGCGGGGGGGACAGATACGCAGTATTTT. It codes for CASSLVSLAGGTDTQYF.

The J gene is TRBJ1-3, the V gene TRBV19; D remains unclear. This CDR3 spans 15 amino acids. V lost 3 bases and J lost 0, with 9 bases in between. Germline V gene lookup returns CDR1 LNHDA and CDR2 SQIVND (reference sequence). As DNA, the CDR3 is TGTGCCAGTAGTATCGACATCCTCTCTGGAAACACCATATATTTT. It yields the protein CASSIDILSGNTIYF.

V gene TRBV12-2 combines with J gene TRBJ2-7; the D segment call TRBD2 is taken from the table without a DNA check. TRBV12-2 is a documented pseudogene. This CDR3 has 16 amino acids. CDR3 in amino acids: CASHLARGGTPYEQYF. CDR3 nucleotide sequence: TGTGCAAGTCACTTAGCCCGGGGGGGCACTCCCTACGAGCAGTACTTC.

CDR3 in DNA: TGTGCCAGCAGTGAAGTACGGACAGGGGAGGGCTACACCTTC. Translating gives CASSEVRTGEGYTF. V gene TRBV6-1 combines with J gene TRBJ1-2, with 9 positions matching TRBD1. In germline, CDR1 is MNHNS, CDR2 SASEGT. The V and J ends lost 1 base and 8 bases, in that order; junction bases with no gene match: 5. The CDR3 loop spans 14 amino acids.

The V gene is TRBV10-2, the J gene TRBJ1-5; D uncertain. Germline CDR1 WSHSY, CDR2 SAAADI. The CDR3 sequence is 14 residues long. V dropped 3 bases and J dropped 3 bases, with 9 bases sitting between them. The CDR3 bases are TGCGCCAGCAGTGACCGTGTGTTCAATCAGCCCCAGCATTTT. It codes for CASSDRVFNQPQHF.

This chain joins TRBV18 and TRBJ1-4; D not certain. This CDR3 has 15 residues. Per germline, CDR1 KGHSH and CDR2 LQKENI. The V end lost 6 bases, the J end lost 8 bases, and 19 bases lay between the germline ends. The CDR3 bases are TGTGCCAGCTCCCGCGGGATGGGAGGTCTCGAAAAACTGTTTTTT. It specifies CASSRGMGGLEKLFF. The whole variable domain, remainder taken from reference TRBV18 and TRBJ1-4, is NAGVMQNPRHLVRRRGQEARLRCSPMKGHSHVYWYRQLPEEGLKFMVYLQKENIIDESGMPKERFSAEFPKEGPSILRIQQVVRGDSAAYFCASSRGMGGLEKLFFGSGTQLSVL.

The chain has TRBV25-1 and TRBJ1-5; 9 bases map to TRBD1. Per the germline V gene, CDR1 is MGHDK and CDR2 is SYGVNS. Trimming at V came to 5 bases and at J to 4 bases, leaving 6 bases not matched to a gene. The CDR3 has 15 amino acids. CDR3 sequence reads: CASSYNRGLNQPQHF. CDR3 coding DNA: TGTGCCAGCAGTTATAACAGGGGGCTTAATCAGCCCCAGCATTTT.

This chain uses TRBV27 with TRBJ2-1, with TRBD2 identical over 7 bases. Looked up from germline, CDR1 is MNHEY and CDR2 is SMNVEV (reference sequence). This CDR3 region has 14 residues. V lost 5 bases to trimming and J lost 10 bases; unmatched junction nucleotides: 11. Here the CDR3 DNA reads TGTGCCAGCAGTCGTAGCGGGTTCGCCGGAGAGCAGTTCTTC. It encodes CASSRSGFAGEQFF.

The CDR3 is CASSGQSGGDYNEQFF. The CDR3 DNA sequence: TGTGCCAGCAGTGGACAGAGCGGGGGTGACTACAATGAGCAGTTCTTC. V is TRBV25-1 and J is TRBJ2-1, with 8 bases that match TRBD2. Trimming cost V 4 bases and J 3 bases; bases outside gene matches: 8. The CDR3 is 16 amino acids. Germline loops: CDR1 MGHDK, CDR2 SYGVNS.

V usage is TRBV29-1 and J usage is TRBJ2-5, with TRBD1 identical over 10 bases. V shed 8 bases and J 5 bases; nucleotides not matched to a gene: 17. Germline CDR1 and CDR2: SQVTM and ANQGSEA. CDR3 length equals 16 residues. CDR3 in amino acids: CSSQRSRDRGEETQYF. The CDR3, as DNA: TGCAGCTCTCAGAGGAGCCGGGACAGGGGCGAGGAGACCCAGTACTTC.

The J gene is TRBJ2-1, the V gene TRBV10-3; 14 bases match TRBD2. CDR1 is ENHRY, CDR2 SYGVKD, per germline. V shed 0 bases, J shed 12 bases, and the junction held 1 base outside the gene matches. CDR3 length equals 14 residues. The CDR3, as DNA: TGTGCCATCAGTGAGTCTGGGACTAGCGGGAGGCAGTTCTTC. This sequence encodes CAISESGTSGRQFF.

The chain has TRBV27 and TRBJ1-3, with D maybe TRBD1 (5 bases). The CDR3 runs to 13 residues. Trimming left V 6 bases short and J 4 bases short, with 10 bases between. CDR1 and CDR2 from the germline V gene are MNHEY and SMNVEV (reference sequence). The CDR3 is CASSKGLGNTIYF. CDR3 nucleotide sequence: TGTGCCAGCAGCAAGGGGCTAGGAAACACCATATATTTT.

This rearrangement joins TRBV6-5 to TRBJ2-7; 11 bases map to TRBD1. Germline assignment: CDR1 MNHEY and CDR2 SVGAGI. V lost 0 bases to trimming and J lost 6 bases; unmatched junction nucleotides: 1. This CDR3 has 14 amino acids. CDR3 protein: CASSYSGTGGEQYF. The CDR3 nucleotides read TGTGCCAGCAGTTACTCGGGGACAGGGGGCGAGCAGTACTTC.

The chain has TRBV27 and TRBJ2-3; 8 bases match TRBD2. The CDR3 length is 15 residues. Germline CDR1 MNHEY, CDR2 SMNVEV (reference sequence). V was clipped by 4 bases and J by 4 bases; unmatched bases: 7. The CDR3 loop reads CASSWAAGVADTQYF. The DNA of the CDR3 is TGTGCCAGCAGTTGGGCAGCGGGGGTCGCAGATACGCAGTATTTT.

This clone is a singleton in its sample. V is TRBV28 and J is TRBJ1-1; 7 nucleotides align to TRBD1. The CDR3 has 13 amino acids. After removal of 9 bases from V and 1 base from J, the junction contained 5 bases not matched to a gene. Germline CDR1 and CDR2: MDHEN and SYDVKM. CDR3 loop: CASIGGRNTEAFF. The CDR3 DNA reads TGTGCCAGTATAGGGGGCCGGAACACTGAAGCTTTCTTT.

The chain links TRBV11-3 to TRBJ1-1, with D possibly TRBD1 on 6 matching bases. The germline CDR1 and CDR2 sequences are SGHNT and YENEEA. This CDR3 spans 13 amino acids. The germline V and J ends were trimmed by 3 bases and 1 base, with 6 bases remaining between them. CDR3: CASSLTGNTEAFF. The CDR3, as DNA: TGTGCCAGCAGCTTGACAGGGAACACTGAAGCTTTCTTT. The full variable domain, completed using reference TRBV11-3 and TRBJ1-1, is EAGVVQSPRYKIIEKKQPVAFWCNPISGHNTLYWYLQNLGQGPELLIRYENEEAVDDSQLPKDRFSAERLKGVDSTLKIQPAELGDSAVYLCASSLTGNTEAFFGQGTRLTVV.